The T cell receptor (beta chain) under discussion was sequenced for a study of cytomegalovirus exposure and HLA in healthy donors. 13 Jbeta primers and 60 Vbeta primers were used for the PCR. This table comes from immunoSEQ multiplex PCR, and its TCRdb copy is limited to in-frame clones, with some not included. The data contain more than 95,000 clones, approximately 17% of them seen just once; the ten biggest clones take up 2.9%. Germline lookup yields CDR1 GTSNPN and CDR2 SVGIG (reference sequence). The CDR3 sequence is 12 residues long. V lost 5 bases and J 2 bases, leaving 7 bases between the germline ends.

The sample taken for sequencing was PBMCs. This chain joins TRBV30 and TRBJ1-3; TRBD1 is a possible D gene (6 bases). The TCR comes from a female donor in good health and CMV-seropositive. CDR3 residues: CAWGTTGNTIYF. The CDR3 DNA sequence: TGTGCCTGGGGGACAACTGGAAACACCATATATTTT.